The next 9 T cell receptor beta chains were all read from a single sample in a study of cytomegalovirus exposure and HLA in healthy donors. PCR used 60 Vbeta primers and 13 Jbeta primers. This table comes from immunoSEQ multiplex PCR, and its TCRdb copy is limited to in-frame clones, with some not included. The table has 110,000 to 150,000 clones, 60% to 85% seen once. The sequenced sample consisted of PBMCs. The receptors were sampled from a man aged 25-40 years in good health and CMV-seronegative.

This clone was found a few times. CDR3 sequence: CASSLSAVEADTQYF. CDR3 in DNA: TGTGCCAGCAGCTTAAGCGCGGTCGAGGCAGATACGCAGTATTTT. The chain combines TRBV7-2 with TRBJ2-3; D remains unclear. The length of the CDR3 is 15 residues. V lost 2 bases, J lost 4 bases, and 13 bases lay in between. Germline lookup yields CDR1 SGHTA and CDR2 FQGNSA.

This clone was picked up a small number of times. The rearrangement uses TRBV5-1 and TRBJ2-2; the match to TRBD2 covers 7 bases. J lost 0 bases, V lost 6 bases, and 5 bases had no gene match. Per germline, CDR1 SGHRS and CDR2 YFSETQ. The CDR3 sequence is 15 residues long. The CDR3 region is CASTTGGANTGELFF. DNA for the CDR3: TGCGCCAGCACCACTGGGGGGGCGAACACCGGGGAGCTGTTTTTT.

The rearrangement uses TRBV7-9 and TRBJ2-3; D unresolved. Trimming took 5 bases from V and 0 from J, leaving 15 bases between them. CDR3 length: 16 amino acids. Germline values: CDR1 SEHNR, CDR2 FQNEAQ (reference sequence). The CDR3 here is CASSRRLTSSTDTQYF. The CDR3 DNA reads as TGTGCCAGCAGCCGCCGACTTACGTCTAGCACAGATACGCAGTATTTT.

The J gene is TRBJ2-5, the V gene TRBV2; TRBD1 matches at 8 bases. CDR3 size: 14 residues. CDR1 and CDR2 (germline): SNHLY, FYNNEI. V lost 3 bases to trimming and J lost 5 bases; unmatched junction nucleotides: 5. CDR3 coding DNA: TGTGCCAGCAGTGACGGCAGGGGGCTGGAGACCCAGTACTTC. It is translated as CASSDGRGLETQYF.

The chain recombines TRBV28 with TRBJ2-2; D may be TRBD2 (5 bases). The germline V gene encodes CDR1 MDHEN and CDR2 SYDVKM. Trimming left V 7 bases short and J 2 bases short, with 14 bases between. The CDR3 is made up of 15 amino acids. Written as DNA, the CDR3 is TGTGCCAGCAAGAGGCTAGCTGCAAACACCGGGGAGCTGTTTTTT. Its translation: CASKRLAANTGELFF.

For this clone: Relative to the germline gene, one junction end is altered; a read error may explain this. This chain links TRBV4-1 with TRBJ2-6, with 7 positions matching TRBD1. CDR3 length: 16 amino acids. The germline CDR1 and CDR2 sequences are MGHRA and YSYEKL. The chain's CDR3 is CASRWTGNSGANGLTF. CDR3 sequence (DNA): TGCGCCAGCCGGTGGACAGGAAACTCTGGGGCCAACGGCCTGACTTTC.

The gene calls are TRBV7-8 and TRBJ2-7; 7 bases fit TRBD2. The CDR3 runs to 15 residues. Per germline, CDR1 SGHVS and CDR2 FQNEAQ. V was pared by 3 bases and J by 2 bases, with 7 bases of the junction left unmatched. In nucleotides, the CDR3 is TGTGCCAGCAGCTTGAGGGAGGGTGGAACCTACGAGCAGTACTTC. Amino acid sequence: CASSLREGGTYEQYF.

The chain uses TRBV15 and TRBJ1-1; 8 bases are a match to TRBD1. This CDR3 comprises 18 residues. The V segment lost 2 bases and the J segment 7 bases; nucleotides outside the gene matches: 18. The germline V gene has CDR1 LNHNV and CDR2 YYDKDF (reference sequence). CDR3 in DNA: TGTGCCACCAGCAGACGGACAGGGAGGGTAAGGGCCAGGTTTGAAGCTTTCTTT. It is translated as CATSRRTGRVRARFEAFF. Combining the CDR3 with reference TRBV15 and TRBJ1-1 gives the whole variable domain DAMVIQNPRYQVTQFGKPVTLSCSQTLNHNVMYWYQQKSSQAPKLLFHYYDKDFNNEADTPDNFQSRRPNTSFCFLDIRSPGLGDTAMYLCATSRRTGRVRARFEAFFGQGTRLTVV.

This rearrangement joins TRBV6-5 to TRBJ2-7; D is perhaps TRBD1 (6 bases). This CDR3 comprises 15 residues. Trimming shortened V by 5 bases and J by 5 bases, and 19 bases separated the two germline ends. CDR1 is MNHEY, CDR2 SVGAGI, per germline. The CDR3 DNA is TGTGCCAGCAGTCCCTTCCTCGGACAGCTTAACGAGCAGTACTTC. As protein: CASSPFLGQLNEQYF.